The 25 T cell receptor beta chains below all came from one sample that was sequenced in a study of OX40 agonist ivuxolimab in advanced cancers. TCRdb's table, derived via immunoSEQ multiplex PCR, lists solely in-frame clones and lacks some. The repertoire holds about 100,000 clones, with approximately 90% as singletons. The sample in question was CD4+ or CD8+ T cells sorted from blood, obtained in a trial of the OX40 agonist ivuxolimab. Every receptor here comes from an adult with an advanced solid tumor such as melanoma, head and neck, liver or kidney cancer.

This chain connects TRBV10-2 to TRBJ2-5; D gene ambiguous. CDR1 is WSHSY, CDR2 SAAADI, per germline. Trimming left V 3 bases short and J 5 bases short, with 16 bases between. This CDR3 has 15 residues. CDR3 in amino acids: CASSDPSSGVETQYF. Here the CDR3 DNA reads TGCGCCAGCAGTGACCCGTCTAGTGGGGTGGAGACCCAGTACTTC.

This chain's CDR3 is CASSIDYGAKNIQYF. CDR3 sequence (DNA): TGTGCCAGTAGTATAGATTACGGGGCCAAAAACATTCAGTACTTC. This chain links TRBV19 with TRBJ2-4; no firm D call. The ends were cut back, 0 bases at V and 1 base at J, with 7 bases in the middle. This CDR3 is 15 amino acids long. Germline loops: CDR1 LNHDA, CDR2 SQIVND (reference sequence).

The table lists this clone with a count of one. The genes are TRBV7-2 and TRBJ2-7; maybe TRBD2 (6 bases). Germline values: CDR1 SGHTA, CDR2 FQGNSA. V gave up 1 base and J gave up 0 bases, with 16 bases separating them. The CDR3 covers 17 residues. This chain's CDR3 is CASSLDSGFSGSYEQYF. CDR3 nucleotides: TGTGCCAGCAGCTTAGATTCGGGGTTTAGCGGCTCCTACGAGCAGTACTTC.

The V gene is TRBV2, the J gene TRBJ2-7, with D maybe TRBD2 (6 bases). The CDR3 is 14 residues long. The V and J ends lost 5 bases and 7 bases respectively, with 18 bases between them. CDR1 SNHLY and CDR2 FYNNEI come from the germline V gene. The CDR3 sequence is CASSLAERAGEQYF. The CDR3 bases are TGTGCCAGCAGTCTGGCAGAACGTGCGGGGGAGCAGTACTTC.

V gene TRBV5-1 combines with J gene TRBJ2-7; possibly TRBD2 for D (6 bases). This CDR3 has 14 residues. In germline, CDR1 is SGHRS, CDR2 YFSETQ. The V and J ends lost 5 bases and 0 bases respectively, with 12 bases between them. The CDR3 region has the DNA TGCGCCAGCAGGGTTAGCGGAACCTCCTACGAGCAGTACTTC. Amino acids: CASRVSGTSYEQYF.

This clone was counted a single time. This chain connects TRBV18 to TRBJ2-1; 9 bases line up with TRBD2. V lost 3 bases, J lost 0 bases, and 6 bases stayed unmatched. Looked up from germline, CDR1 is KGHSH and CDR2 is LQKENI. CDR3 size: 17 residues. The CDR3 sequence: CASSPGTSKSSYNEQFF. For the CDR3, the DNA is TGTGCCAGCTCACCGGGGACTAGCAAGAGCTCCTACAATGAGCAGTTCTTC.

The chain links TRBV6-1 to TRBJ2-1, with 13 positions matching TRBD2. CDR1 and CDR2 from the germline V gene are MNHNS and SASEGT. This CDR3 is built from 15 residues. The ends lost 6 bases at V and 5 bases at J; junction bases unmatched: 4. CDR3 nucleotides: TGTGCCAGCAGGGCCGGGACTAGCGGGAACAATGAGCAGTTCTTC. This translates into CASRAGTSGNNEQFF.

The chain links TRBV4-1 to TRBJ2-5; 7 bases fit TRBD2. The V gene end was trimmed by 4 bases and the J gene end by 5 bases; junction bases not matched to a gene: 13. The CDR3 is 16 amino acids. The germline CDR1 and CDR2 sequences are MGHRA and YSYEKL. The CDR3 region has the DNA TGCGCCAGCAGCCCCCTAGGGCTAGCGGACGGGGAGACCCAGTACTTC. This codes for CASSPLGLADGETQYF.

V gene TRBV6-1 combines with J gene TRBJ2-1; the D gene could be TRBD1 or TRBD2 (6 bases each). V lost 7 bases and J 6 bases, leaving 16 bases between the germline ends. Germline lookup yields CDR1 MNHNS and CDR2 SASEGT. The CDR3 totals 14 residues. The CDR3 DNA follows: TGTGCCAGCATTGGCGGACGGGGGCGCAATGAGCAGTTCTTC. Protein sequence: CASIGGRGRNEQFF.

This rearrangement joins TRBV28 to TRBJ2-7, with D uncertain. CDR1 is MDHEN and CDR2 is SYDVKM in the germline V gene. The V end was cut by 1 base, the J end by 1 base, with 11 bases between. The CDR3 has 15 amino acids. The CDR3 nucleotides read TGTGCCAGCAGTTTATTCCGGACGTTTTCCTACGAGCAGTACTTC. It is translated as CASSLFRTFSYEQYF.

The chain carries TRBV16 and TRBJ2-7; D gene unclear. Germline values: CDR1 KGHSY, CDR2 FQNENV. V was trimmed by 2 bases and J by 0 bases, leaving 11 bases between them. This CDR3 is 15 amino acids long. This CDR3 reads CASSQNPLGSYEQYF. The DNA for the CDR3 is TGTGCCAGCAGCCAAAACCCTCTGGGCTCCTACGAGCAGTACTTC.

This chain joins TRBV6-1 and TRBJ2-2, with 7 bases that match TRBD1. In germline, CDR1 is MNHNS, CDR2 SASEGT. The V and J ends lost 3 bases and 5 bases, in that order; junction bases with no gene match: 12. The CDR3 runs to 17 residues. CDR3 nucleotide sequence: TGTGCCAGCAGTGATCCTAGAAGACAGGGTGGAACCGGGGAGCTGTTTTTT. Translation gives CASSDPRRQGGTGELFF.

The rearrangement links TRBV10-1 to TRBJ2-3; D perhaps matches TRBD2 (5 bases). This CDR3 contains 14 residues. Germline V gene sequence: CDR1 WNHNN, CDR2 SYGVQD (reference sequence). Between the trimmed V and J ends, which lost 5 bases and 0 bases, there was a span of 9 bases. CDR3 in amino acids: CASSISGSTDTQYF. DNA for the CDR3: TGCGCCAGCAGTATCAGCGGTAGCACAGATACGCAGTATTTT.

The CDR3 is CASTPGKGRWGGGYTF. CDR3 sequence (DNA): TGCGCCAGCACCCCGGGTAAGGGGCGGTGGGGGGGTGGCTACACCTTC. The rearrangement links TRBV23-1 to TRBJ1-2, with D maybe TRBD1 (5 bases). TRBV23-1 falls under the ORF class, with uncertain function. The ends were cut back, 7 bases at V and 7 bases at J, with 25 bases in the middle. The CDR3 is made up of 16 amino acids.

This chain joins TRBV28 and TRBJ2-2, with 9 nucleotides matching TRBD1. This CDR3 is 14 amino acids long. J was trimmed by 7 bases and V by 6 bases; bases with no gene match: 6. Germline V gene data show CDR1 as MDHEN and CDR2 as SYDVKM. The CDR3 DNA reads TGTGCCAGCAGACCCGGGACAGGGAACGGGGAGCTGTTTTTT. Amino acid sequence: CASRPGTGNGELFF.

The chain has TRBV5-1 and TRBJ2-1; TRBD1 matches at 8 bases. The V gene's germline CDR1 is SGHRS and CDR2 YFSETQ. The CDR3 consists of 12 residues. Germline trimming cut 4 bases from V and 8 bases from J; bases unmatched to any gene: 2. DNA of the CDR3: TGCGCCAGCAGCCTACAGGGGGATGAGCAGTTCTTC. Translation gives CASSLQGDEQFF.

In this sample, this clone turned up once. The J gene is TRBJ2-1, the V gene TRBV29-1; 7 bases match TRBD2. Germline V lookup: CDR1 SQVTM, CDR2 ANQGSEA. V dropped 4 bases and J dropped 9; count of bases not matched to a gene: 9. This CDR3 comprises 13 residues. Here the CDR3 DNA reads TGCAGCGTTGTATCCAGCGGGAAGGGTGAGCAGTTCTTC. Translated, it gives CSVVSSGKGEQFF.

This chain joins TRBV2 and TRBJ2-5, with a weak D call TRBD2 (5 bases). The CDR3 spans 14 residues. V lost 7 bases, J lost 1 base, and 13 bases lay in between. Germline assignment: CDR1 SNHLY and CDR2 FYNNEI. The CDR3 sequence is CASTSLRVQETQYF. DNA of the CDR3: TGTGCCAGCACTAGTTTGCGGGTCCAAGAGACCCAGTACTTC.

This chain uses TRBV11-2 with TRBJ2-2, with D maybe TRBD2 (5 bases). Per the germline V gene, CDR1 is SGHAT and CDR2 is FQNNGV. V shed 0 bases and J shed 6 bases, with 8 bases lying between them. The CDR3 totals 14 residues. Here the CDR3 DNA reads TGTGCCAGCAGCTTAGAACGGGGTGCCGGGGAGCTGTTTTTT. It yields the protein CASSLERGAGELFF.

This chain's CDR3 is CASTRAGLAGSYNEQFF. CDR3 coding DNA: TGTGCCAGCACCCGTGCGGGGCTAGCGGGATCCTACAATGAGCAGTTCTTC. V is TRBV28 and J is TRBJ2-1, with 9 bases lining up with TRBD2. V shed 7 bases, J shed 1 base, and the junction held 11 bases outside the gene matches. The CDR3 consists of 17 residues. CDR1 and CDR2 from the germline V gene are MDHEN and SYDVKM.

V and J are TRBV29-1 and TRBJ1-1, with 7 nucleotides matching TRBD1. Germline trimming cut 6 bases from V and 1 base from J; bases unmatched to any gene: 5. Looked up from germline, CDR1 is SQVTM and CDR2 is ANQGSEA. The CDR3 has 13 amino acids. CDR3 amino acids: CSVVQGRNTEAFF. The DNA of the CDR3 is TGCAGCGTCGTACAGGGGAGGAACACTGAAGCTTTCTTT.

The rearrangement uses TRBV27 and TRBJ2-7; no clear D. This CDR3 region has 14 residues. V was cut by 6 bases and J by 0 bases, with 12 bases left in between. Germline V gene lookup returns CDR1 MNHEY and CDR2 SMNVEV (reference sequence). The CDR3 bases are TGTGCCAGCAGAAAGCTGGGTCTCTCCTACGAGCAGTACTTC. It specifies CASRKLGLSYEQYF.

The V gene is TRBV5-4, the J gene TRBJ2-2; TRBD2 matches at 9 bases. From germline, CDR1 is SGHNT and CDR2 YYREEE (reference sequence). This CDR3 is built from 16 residues. Trimming cost V 0 bases and J 2 bases; bases outside gene matches: 2. The CDR3, as DNA: TGTGCCAGCAGCTTGGGGGGACTAGCTAACACCGGGGAGCTGTTTTTT. Amino acid sequence: CASSLGGLANTGELFF.

CDR3 sequence reads: CASSSGLNYEQYF. As DNA, the CDR3 is TGTGCCAGCAGTTCCGGGCTAAACTACGAGCAGTACTTC. The chain carries TRBV11-1 and TRBJ2-7; no clear D. The CDR3 contains 13 residues. Looked up from germline, CDR1 is SGHAT and CDR2 is FQDESV (reference sequence). Trimming removed 6 bases at V and 3 bases at J, with 12 bases between. The whole variable domain, remainder taken from reference TRBV11-1 and TRBJ2-7, is EAEVAQSPRYKITEKSQAVAFWCDPISGHATLYWYRQILGQGPELLVQFQDESVVDDSQLPKDRFSAERLKGVDSTLKIQPAELGDSAMYLCASSSGLNYEQYFGPGTRLTVT.

The J gene is TRBJ2-7, the V gene TRBV7-2, with unresolved D. The CDR3 runs 17 residues. V shed 4 bases and J shed 4 bases, with 23 bases lying between them. From germline, CDR1 is SGHTA and CDR2 FQGNSA. The CDR3 reads CASSSPLGGPLGYEQYF. The CDR3 DNA reads TGTGCCAGCAGCTCCCCATTGGGCGGTCCCTTGGGGTACGAGCAGTACTTC.